Listed below are T cell receptor beta chains from one sample, sequenced in a study of T cell responses to AZD1222 COVID-19 vaccine. Measured with immunoSEQ multiplex PCR; TCRdb has only the in-frame clones, and not every one. The sample consists of approximately 100,000 clones, 90% of them appearing once. The sequences come from peripheral blood, collected 28 days after the second AZD1222 dose. The receptor set was obtained from an adult who received the AZD1222 COVID-19 vaccine. Each CDR3 is given with its conserved first and last residue. The D gene is left open where the match is weak. Clone size appears in some rows only: once, few, many, or a class for an expanded clone.

>TRBJ1-5|once|TRBV7-9|NA
CASSLGGGQPQHF
TGTGCCAGCAGCTTAGGCGGGGGGCAGCCCCAGCATTTT
>TRBJ1-1|once|TRBV15|TRBD1
CATSRVFRTGPTEAFF
TGTGCCACCAGCAGGGTCTTCAGGACAGGCCCCACTGAAGCTTTCTTT
>TRBJ1-6|NA|TRBV27|NA
CASSRTRGAGSPLHF
TGTGCCAGCAGCCGAACTCGGGGGGCAGGATCACCCCTCCACTTT
>TRBJ2-7|NA|TRBV6-2/TRBV6-3|NA
CASSYPGVYEQYF
TGTGCCAGCAGTTACCCCGGCGTCTACGAGCAGTACTTC
>TRBJ1-5|NA|TRBV6-2/TRBV6-3|NA
CASSYSGGGQPQHF
TGTGCCAGCAGTTACTCAGGGGGAGGACAGCCCCAGCATTTT
>TRBJ1-2|NA|TRBV19|NA
CASSPHQTGYGYTF
TGTGCCAGTAGTCCCCATCAGACGGGGTATGGCTACACCTTC
>TRBJ2-5|NA|TRBV7-2|NA
CASTLRTAQETQYF
TGTGCCAGCACCCTTAGGACGGCCCAAGAGACCCAGTACTTC
>TRBJ2-3|NA|TRBV19|TRBD1
CASSIGRQGDLLHF
TGTGCCAGTAGTATAGGTCGGCAGGGGGATTTGCTGCATTTT
>TRBJ1-2|once|TRBV6-4|TRBD1
CASSVLLQGTSFGYTF
TGTGCCAGCAGTGTCCTTCTACAGGGGACGTCCTTTGGCTACACCTTC
>TRBJ2-4|NA|TRBV3-1/TRBV3-2|NA
CASSRRLAKNIQYF
TGTGCCAGCAGCCGACGGCTAGCCAAAAACATTCAGTACTTC
>TRBJ2-3|NA|TRBV6-2/TRBV6-3|TRBD2
CASSGTSGYRTDTQYF
TGTGCCAGCAGTGGGACTAGCGGGTATCGCACAGATACGCAGTATTTT
>TRBJ1-4|NA|TRBV7-9|NA
CASSLSRPTNEKLFF
TGTGCCAGCAGCTTATCACGGCCCACTAATGAAAAACTGTTTTTT
>TRBJ2-5|NA|TRBV19|NA
CASSSFGQKETQYF
TGTGCCAGTAGTTCCTTTGGACAGAAAGAGACCCAGTACTTC
>TRBJ1-3|NA|TRBV4-3|NA
CASSQEGLSGNTIYF
TGCGCCAGCAGCCAAGAGGGACTTTCTGGAAACACCATATATTTT
>TRBJ2-1|NA|TRBV2|TRBD1
CASSEEAGTGFF
TGTGCCAGCAGTGAAGAAGCCGGGACAGGTTTCTTC
>TRBJ1-2|NA|TRBV5-6|TRBD1
CASSSSGTGGSYGYTF
TGTGCCAGCAGCTCCTCCGGGACAGGGGGCAGCTATGGCTACACCTTC
>TRBJ2-1|NA|TRBV5-1|NA
CASSLVGARVDEQFF
TGCGCCAGCAGCCTGGTAGGGGCCAGGGTAGATGAGCAGTTCTTC
>TRBJ2-1|NA|TRBV6-2/TRBV6-3|NA
CASSRTVNEQFF
TGTGCCAGCAGTCGTACAGTGAATGAGCAGTTCTTC
>TRBJ1-2|NA|TRBV5-4|NA
CASSLGRARGDGYTF
TGTGCCAGCAGCTTGGGTAGGGCCCGGGGCGACGGCTACACCTTC
>TRBJ2-5|NA|TRBV5-1|TRBD1
CASSFGTGDGETQYF
TGCGCCAGCAGCTTCGGGACAGGGGATGGGGAGACCCAGTACTTC